The 24 T cell receptor beta chains below all came from one sample that was sequenced in a study of blood T cell repertoires in COVID-19. Using immunoSEQ multiplex PCR, the repertoire was profiled, and TCRdb retains in-frame clones only, with some absent. Of about 100,000 clones listed, around four fifths were seen once; the top ten hold 13%. The sequenced material came from peripheral blood. Receptors were obtained from a man aged 50 or older with active or convalescent COVID-19.

This clone was seen just once. The rearrangement uses TRBV20-1 and TRBJ2-1; D not resolved. This CDR3 contains 11 residues. The germline gives CDR1 DFQATT, CDR2 SNEGSKA (reference sequence). With 3 bases removed from V and 6 bases from J, the gap between germline ends came to 6 bases. The chain's CDR3 is CSASFINEQFF. CDR3 coding DNA: TGCAGTGCTAGTTTCATCAATGAGCAGTTCTTC.

The J gene is TRBJ1-2, the V gene TRBV20-1; D is perhaps TRBD1 (5 bases). V lost 3 bases and J 2 bases, leaving 13 bases between the germline ends. The CDR3 spans 14 residues. The germline gives CDR1 DFQATT, CDR2 SNEGSKA (reference sequence). The CDR3 is CSASPGHTNYGYTF. The DNA for the CDR3 is TGCAGTGCTAGTCCCGGACACACAAACTATGGCTACACCTTC.

The J gene is TRBJ1-2, the V gene TRBV11-2; D perhaps matches TRBD1 (5 bases). CDR1 and CDR2 from the germline V gene are SGHAT and FQNNGV. Trimming removed 4 bases from V and 7 bases from J, with 13 bases in between. The CDR3 has 13 residues. CDR3 in DNA: TGTGCCAGCAGCTGGGGATGGCAGGGTGGCTACACCTTC. This sequence encodes CASSWGWQGGYTF.

The sample holds one count of this clone. Written as DNA, the CDR3 is TGTGCCAGCAGTCTAGGACAGGAGAATCAGCCCCAGCATTTT. Protein product: CASSLGQENQPQHF. The V gene is TRBV27, the J gene TRBJ1-5, with TRBD1 identical over 7 bases. V gave up 5 bases and J gave up 4 bases; unmatched junction bases: 5. Germline V gives CDR1 MNHEY, CDR2 SMNVEV (reference sequence). The CDR3 spans 14 residues.

The table lists this clone with a count of one. The rearrangement links TRBV29-1 to TRBJ2-2, with 8 bases aligning to TRBD1. Trimming at V came to 6 bases and at J to 4 bases, leaving 10 bases not matched to a gene. CDR3 length equals 15 residues. The germline V gene encodes CDR1 SQVTM and CDR2 ANQGSEA. CDR3 protein: CSVRRRGHRTGELFF. As DNA, the CDR3 is TGCAGCGTCCGCCGCAGGGGGCACCGCACCGGGGAGCTGTTTTTT.

The rearrangement uses TRBV5-1 and TRBJ2-3, with D tentatively TRBD1 (6 bases). This CDR3 comprises 13 residues. Germline V lookup: CDR1 SGHRS, CDR2 YFSETQ. Trimming took off 4 bases at V and 4 bases at J, with 10 bases between the two ends. CDR3 nucleotides: TGCGCCAGCAGCCAAGGGGGAGCAGATACGCAGTATTTT. It specifies CASSQGGADTQYF.

This clone is a singleton in its sample. The rearrangement joins TRBV28 to TRBJ2-7, with TRBD1 matching 9 bases. V was clipped by 8 bases and J by 2 bases; unmatched bases: 1. CDR1 and CDR2 (germline): MDHEN, SYDVKM. CDR3 size: 12 residues. The DNA of the CDR3 is TGTGCCAGCCGACAGGGGGCCTACGAGCAGTACTTC. Protein product: CASRQGAYEQYF.

The chain carries TRBV11-3 and TRBJ2-7; a possible D gene is TRBD2 (6 bases). Trimming left V 6 bases short and J 5 bases short, with 14 bases between. Germline V gene sequence: CDR1 SGHNT, CDR2 YENEEA. This CDR3 contains 13 residues. CDR3 DNA: TGTGCCAGCAGTCGTGGGGGGAATAACGAGCAGTACTTC. Amino acids: CASSRGGNNEQYF. The entire variable domain, with the rest obtained from reference TRBV11-3 and TRBJ2-7, is as follows: EAGVVQSPRYKIIEKKQPVAFWCNPISGHNTLYWYLQNLGQGPELLIRYENEEAVDDSQLPKDRFSAERLKGVDSTLKIQPAELGDSAVYLCASSRGGNNEQYFGPGTRLTVT.

The V and J genes are TRBV7-9 and TRBJ2-7, with D perhaps TRBD2 (6 bases). The germline V gene encodes CDR1 SEHNR and CDR2 FQNEAQ (reference sequence). This CDR3 contains 13 residues. Trimming took 0 bases from V and 7 from J, leaving 10 bases between them. CDR3 sequence (DNA): TGTGCCAGCAGCTTAGCGGGAGGAGGGGAGCAGTACTTC. Translating it yields CASSLAGGGEQYF.

Note on this clone: The sample carries other DNA sequences with the same CDR3. The rearrangement uses TRBV5-1 and TRBJ2-5, with D perhaps TRBD1 (5 bases). The CDR3 runs 15 residues. Trimming removed 0 bases from V and 1 base from J, with 10 bases in between. Germline V CDR1 and CDR2: SGHRS, YFSETQ. The CDR3 sequence: CASSLAPTGQETQYF. The CDR3 region has the DNA TGCGCCAGCAGCTTGGCACCTACAGGCCAAGAGACCCAGTACTTC.

The chain couples TRBV28 to TRBJ2-5, with TRBD1 as a possible D gene (6 bases). Germline CDR1 MDHEN, CDR2 SYDVKM. Trimming removed 5 bases at V and 4 bases at J, with 8 bases between. CDR3 length equals 12 residues. CDR3 sequence: CASSLRGETQYF. CDR3 in DNA: TGTGCCAGCAGTCTCAGGGGAGAGACCCAGTACTTC. The full variable domain, completed using reference TRBV28 and TRBJ2-5, is DVKVTQSSRYLVKRTGEKVFLECVQDMDHENMFWYRQDPGLGLRLIYFSYDVKMKEKGDIPEGYSVSREKKERFSLILESASTNQTSMYLCASSLRGETQYFGPGTRLLVL.

V is TRBV10-1 and J is TRBJ2-5; D perhaps matches TRBD2 (6 bases). This CDR3 comprises 13 residues. With 3 bases removed from V and 5 bases from J, the gap between germline ends came to 10 bases. The germline V gene encodes CDR1 WNHNN and CDR2 SYGVQD (reference sequence). This chain's CDR3 is CASSDEGRETQYF. In DNA form, the CDR3 reads TGCGCCAGCAGTGATGAAGGGAGGGAGACCCAGTACTTC.

The V call is TRBV24-1, the J call TRBJ2-1; 8 bases line up with TRBD2. The CDR3 has 13 amino acids. After removal of 10 bases from V and 7 bases from J, the junction contained 8 bases not matched to a gene. CDR1 and CDR2 from the germline V gene are KGHDR and SFDVKD. The CDR3 nucleotides read TGTGCCACAGCGGGGGCGCCGAGTAATGAGCAGTTCTTC. Translating it yields CATAGAPSNEQFF.

The chain recombines TRBV27 with TRBJ1-2; the D is unclear. V was clipped by 6 bases and J by 3 bases, with 29 bases between them. The CDR3 runs to 19 residues. Germline V CDR1 and CDR2: MNHEY, SMNVEV (reference sequence). The CDR3 protein is CASSPQIADAGIWDYGYTF. The DNA for the CDR3 is TGTGCCAGCAGCCCCCAAATAGCGGATGCGGGCATCTGGGACTATGGCTACACCTTC.

This clone has just a few counts. This chain connects TRBV14 to TRBJ1-2, with D perhaps matching TRBD1 (6 bases). This CDR3 has 13 residues. Looked up from germline, CDR1 is SGHDN and CDR2 is FVKESK. The V gene lost 6 bases and the J gene lost 3 bases, with 11 bases spanning the gap. DNA for the CDR3: TGTGCCAGCAGAGAAACAGGGCACTATGGCTACACCTTC. Translating gives CASRETGHYGYTF.

This rearrangement joins TRBV11-3 to TRBJ2-7; 10 bases fit TRBD1. The germline V gene has CDR1 SGHNT and CDR2 YENEEA. The junction had 9 bases not matched to a gene; V was cut back by 5 bases and J by 2 bases. This CDR3 is built from 16 residues. The CDR3 nucleotides read TGTGCCAGCAGCCCAGCCGGAGGACAGGGGGCCTACGAGCAGTACTTC. This encodes CASSPAGGQGAYEQYF.

The chain combines TRBV19 with TRBJ2-3; D is undetermined. V gave up 3 bases and J gave up 4 bases, with 14 bases separating them. Per the germline V gene, CDR1 is LNHDA and CDR2 is SQIVND (reference sequence). The CDR3 totals 15 residues. The CDR3 bases are TGTGCCAGTAGTATTCTACACGCTCAGGCAGATACGCAGTATTTT. Amino acid sequence: CASSILHAQADTQYF.

V usage is TRBV2 and J usage is TRBJ1-2; the match to TRBD1 covers 7 bases. The germline CDR1 and CDR2 sequences are SNHLY and FYNNEI. V trimming: 5 bases; J trimming: 7 bases; junction bases outside the gene matches: 7. This CDR3 has 13 residues. Written as DNA, the CDR3 is TGTGCCAGCAGTCCCGGGACAGAGTTTGGCTACACCTTC. This sequence encodes CASSPGTEFGYTF.

The sample holds one count of this clone. The J gene is TRBJ2-7, the V gene TRBV4-1; a weak D match, TRBD1 (6 bases). V lost 0 bases and J 0 bases, leaving 18 bases between the germline ends. Germline-derived CDR1 and CDR2 are MGHRA and YSYEKL. The CDR3 has 18 amino acids. CDR3 loop: CASSQDSPPGGASYEQYF. CDR3 in DNA: TGCGCCAGCAGCCAAGATTCCCCCCCTGGGGGCGCCTCCTACGAGCAGTACTTC.

CDR3 sequence reads: CASSWGQGVEAFF. CDR3 coding DNA: TGCGCCAGCAGCTGGGGACAGGGGGTTGAAGCTTTCTTT. The chain employs TRBV5-1 and TRBJ1-1, with 11 positions matching TRBD1. With V trimmed by 3 bases and J by 7 bases, 2 bases remained unmatched. Germline V gene sequence: CDR1 SGHRS, CDR2 YFSETQ. The CDR3 spans 13 residues.

The chain uses TRBV7-6 and TRBJ1-1, with TRBD1 matching over 10 bases. Trimming cost V 5 bases and J 2 bases; bases outside gene matches: 8. Germline loops: CDR1 SGHVS, CDR2 FNYEAQ. The CDR3 has 16 residues. The CDR3 loop is CASSQDRGRGNTEAFF. Written as DNA, the CDR3 is TGTGCCAGCAGCCAAGACAGGGGGCGAGGAAACACTGAAGCTTTCTTT.

As concerns this clone: Within the sample, other DNA sequences also encode this same CDR3. CDR3 region: CASSLTGTEAFF. CDR3 nucleotides: TGTGCCAGCAGTCTGACAGGAACTGAAGCTTTCTTT. V and J are TRBV28 and TRBJ1-1; a possible D gene is TRBD1 (6 bases). V lost 5 bases and J lost 5, with 9 bases in between. CDR1 MDHEN and CDR2 SYDVKM come from the germline V gene. The CDR3 consists of 12 residues.

The chain links TRBV12-3 or TRBV12-4 to TRBJ1-4; D is unclear. V lost 7 bases and J lost 8, with 8 bases in between. The CDR3 contains 11 residues. Here the CDR3 DNA reads TGTGCCAGCACGGAGACCGAAAAACTGTTTTTT. As protein: CASTETEKLFF.

This clone was picked up a small number of times. The J gene is TRBJ1-1, the V gene TRBV5-6, with D maybe TRBD1 (6 bases). CDR1 and CDR2 from the germline V gene are SGHDT and YYEEEE. V shed 4 bases and J shed 8 bases, with 18 bases lying between them. This CDR3 comprises 14 residues. DNA for the CDR3: TGTGCCAGCAGCGGCGATCTCCGGACAGCCGAAGCTTTCTTT. Protein product: CASSGDLRTAEAFF. Drawing the rest from reference TRBV5-6 and TRBJ1-1, the complete variable domain is DAGVTQSPTHLIKTRGQQVTLRCSPKSGHDTVSWYQQALGQGPQFIFQYYEEEERQRGNFPDRFSGHQFPNYSSELNVNALLLGDSALYLCASSGDLRTAEAFFGQGTRLTVV.